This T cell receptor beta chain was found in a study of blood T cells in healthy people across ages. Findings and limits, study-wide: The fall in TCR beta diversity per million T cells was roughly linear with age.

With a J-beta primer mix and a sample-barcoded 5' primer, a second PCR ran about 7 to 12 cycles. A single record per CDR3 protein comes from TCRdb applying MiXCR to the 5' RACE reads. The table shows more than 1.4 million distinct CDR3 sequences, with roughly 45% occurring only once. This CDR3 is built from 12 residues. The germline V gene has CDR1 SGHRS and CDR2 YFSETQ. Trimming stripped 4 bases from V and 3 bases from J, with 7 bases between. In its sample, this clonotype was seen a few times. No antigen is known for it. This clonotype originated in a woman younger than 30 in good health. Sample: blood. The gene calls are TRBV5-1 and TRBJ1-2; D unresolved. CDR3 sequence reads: CASSPEYYGYTF. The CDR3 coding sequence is TGCGCCAGCAGCCCTGAGTACTATGGCTACACCTTC. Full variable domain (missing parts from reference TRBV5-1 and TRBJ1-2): KAGVTQTPRYLIKTRGQQVTLSCSPISGHRSVSWYQQTPGQGLQFLFEYFSETQRNKGNFPGRFSGRQFSNSRSEMNVSTLELGDSALYLCASSPEYYGYTFGSGTRLTVV.